The entry that follows covers one T cell receptor (beta chain) sequence. As handled by the study authors: Cell counts per sample came from amplifying reference gene primers. Sequenced by immunoSEQ multiplex PCR; TCRdb stores in-frame clones only, minus some. V and J calls and clone size come straight from that table; D and trimming were deduced from the DNA. The sample lists tens of thousands of clones; approximately 80% were seen once. These data come from a study of blood T cell repertoires in COVID-19. Background on the study: Samples taken during acute and convalescent COVID-19 were collected in the United States, Italy and Spain. In each case, the material was cDNA or gDNA derived from T cells, B-cell-depleted T cells, or PBMCs.

J was trimmed by 8 bases and V by 5 bases; bases with no gene match: 6. The CDR3 runs to 13 residues. V is TRBV12-3 or TRBV12-4 and J is TRBJ2-1; 7 bases agree with TRBD2. Input material: peripheral blood. The receptor's source is an elderly woman with acute or convalescent COVID-19. This chain's CDR3 is CASSHPAGDEQFF. DNA of the CDR3: TGTGCCAGCAGTCACCCGGCGGGAGATGAGCAGTTCTTC.